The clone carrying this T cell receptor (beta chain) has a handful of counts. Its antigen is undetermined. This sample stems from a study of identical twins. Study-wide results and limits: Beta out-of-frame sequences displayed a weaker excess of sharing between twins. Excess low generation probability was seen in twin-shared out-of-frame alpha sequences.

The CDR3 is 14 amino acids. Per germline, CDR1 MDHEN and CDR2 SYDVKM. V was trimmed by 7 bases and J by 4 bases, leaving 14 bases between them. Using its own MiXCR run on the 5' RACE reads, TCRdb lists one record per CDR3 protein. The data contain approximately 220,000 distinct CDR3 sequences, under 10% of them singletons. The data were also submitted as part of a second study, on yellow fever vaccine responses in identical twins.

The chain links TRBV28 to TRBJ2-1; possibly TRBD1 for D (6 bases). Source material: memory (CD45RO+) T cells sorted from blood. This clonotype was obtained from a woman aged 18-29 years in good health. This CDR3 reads CASNGQKTYNEQFF. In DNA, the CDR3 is TGTGCCAGCAACGGACAGAAGACTTACAATGAGCAGTTCTTC.